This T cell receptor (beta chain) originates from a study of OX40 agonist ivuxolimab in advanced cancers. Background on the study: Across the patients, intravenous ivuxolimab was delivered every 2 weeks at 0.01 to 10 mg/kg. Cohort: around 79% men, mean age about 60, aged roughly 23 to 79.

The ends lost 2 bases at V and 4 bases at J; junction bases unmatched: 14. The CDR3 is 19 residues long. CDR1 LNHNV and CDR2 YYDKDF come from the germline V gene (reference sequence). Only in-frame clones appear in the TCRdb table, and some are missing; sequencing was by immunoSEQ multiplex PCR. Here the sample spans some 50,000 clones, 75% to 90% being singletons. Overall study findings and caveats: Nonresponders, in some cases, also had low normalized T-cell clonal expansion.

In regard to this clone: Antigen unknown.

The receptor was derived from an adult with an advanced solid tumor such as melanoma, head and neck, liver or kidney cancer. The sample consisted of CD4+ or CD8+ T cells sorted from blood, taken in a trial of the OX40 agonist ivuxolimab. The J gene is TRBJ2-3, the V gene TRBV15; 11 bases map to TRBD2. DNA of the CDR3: TGTGCCACCAGCAGATCCACCACCCTTAGCGGGGGGGCAGCAGATACGCAGTATTTT. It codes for CATSRSTTLSGGAADTQYF.